What follows is one TCR beta chain and its context. As yet, its antigen is unknown. The source of the sample is a study of CD8+CD57+ T cells in acquired aplastic anemia. Study-level information: Sorted CD4+ and CD8+ cells yielded 3 to 3.5 ug of DNA on average. The study, taken as a whole, reports: Patients and controls turned out to have more than 25 CD8+ CDR3 sequences in common. Significant differences in CD8+ Simpson's diversity were not observed between patients and controls.

Selection for sequencing was limited to patients who had shown CD8+CD57+ cell expansion by flow cytometry. As a group, the patients uniformly had severe acquired aplastic anemia. TCR beta VDJ and CDR3 profiling used genomic DNA as template. MiXCR, run by TCRdb on the reads, gives a single entry per CDR3 protein. The table includes 150,000 to 180,000 distinct CDR3 sequences, over 50% detected once. V lost 6 bases and J lost 5, with 5 bases in between. Germline loops: CDR1 SNHLY, CDR2 FYNNEI. The CDR3 has 11 residues. The receptor was derived from a human donor with aplastic anemia. The V gene is TRBV2, the J gene TRBJ2-1; D is possibly TRBD2 (5 bases). The specimen sequenced was sorted CD4+, CD8+, or CD8+CD57+ T cells (not recorded which) from PBMCs. The CDR3 DNA reads TGTGCCAGCAGGCGGGACAATGAGCAGTTCTTC. Its translation is CASRRDNEQFF.